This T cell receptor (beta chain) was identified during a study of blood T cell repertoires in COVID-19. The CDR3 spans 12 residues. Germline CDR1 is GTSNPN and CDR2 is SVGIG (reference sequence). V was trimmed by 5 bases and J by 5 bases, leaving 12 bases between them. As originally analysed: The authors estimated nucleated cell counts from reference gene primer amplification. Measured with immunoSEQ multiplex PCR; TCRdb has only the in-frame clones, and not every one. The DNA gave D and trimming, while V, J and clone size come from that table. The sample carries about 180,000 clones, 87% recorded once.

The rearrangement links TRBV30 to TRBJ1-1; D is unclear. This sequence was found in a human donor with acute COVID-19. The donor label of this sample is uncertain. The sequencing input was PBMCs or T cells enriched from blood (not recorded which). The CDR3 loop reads CAWVQLWTEAFF. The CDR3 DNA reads TGTGCCTGGGTTCAGTTATGGACTGAAGCTTTCTTT.